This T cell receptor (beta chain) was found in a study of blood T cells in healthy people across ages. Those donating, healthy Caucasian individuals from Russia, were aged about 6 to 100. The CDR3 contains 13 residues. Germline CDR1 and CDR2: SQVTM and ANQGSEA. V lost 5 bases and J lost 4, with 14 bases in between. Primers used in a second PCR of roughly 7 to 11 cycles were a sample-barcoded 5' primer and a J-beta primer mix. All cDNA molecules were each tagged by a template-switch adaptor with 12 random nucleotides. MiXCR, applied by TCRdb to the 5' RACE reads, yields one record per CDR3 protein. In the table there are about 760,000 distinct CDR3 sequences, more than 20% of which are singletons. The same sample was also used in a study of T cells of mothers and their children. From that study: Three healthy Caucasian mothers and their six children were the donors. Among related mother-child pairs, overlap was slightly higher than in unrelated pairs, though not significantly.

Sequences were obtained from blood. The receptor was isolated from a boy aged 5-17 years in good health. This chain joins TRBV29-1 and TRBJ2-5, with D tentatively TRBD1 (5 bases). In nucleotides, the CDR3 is TGCAGCGTTATGACAGTGCTACTAGAGACCCAGTACTTC. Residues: CSVMTVLLETQYF.